Reported below is one T cell receptor beta chain. Its antigen is unidentified. These data come from a study of T-cell reconstitution after alpha-beta-depleted transplantation in children. It was with unique molecular identifiers that the TCRbeta library was prepared. One entry per CDR3 protein, called by TCRdb with MiXCR from the PCR reads. Here the sample spans about 980,000 distinct CDR3 sequences, 25% to 30% being singletons. The CDR3 has 14 residues. Germline lookup yields CDR1 DFQATT and CDR2 SNEGSKA (reference sequence). V was clipped by 6 bases and J by 3 bases; unmatched bases: 9. Broader study findings: A year post-transplant, T-cell counts and diversity derived mostly from newly produced T cells.

This chain uses TRBV20-1 with TRBJ1-2; 8 bases are a match to TRBD1. The sequence was collected from a boy under three years old who had a stem cell transplant for SCID, so the T cells may come from the graft donor. The sample was PBMCs, mostly from graft donor cells, taken 360 days after TCRalphabeta/CD19-depleted stem cell transplant. The CDR3 sequence: CSAGDRLEDYGYTF. Written as DNA, the CDR3 is TGCAGTGCAGGGGACAGGCTGGAGGACTATGGCTACACCTTC.